This T cell receptor (beta chain) was identified in a study of vaccination effects on CD4 cells after COVID-19 (dated by TCRdb to the early 2020s). Describing the broader study: In the ViraFEST assay, PBMC were stimulated with viral peptide pools, and TCR sequencing was then used to find antigen-specific CD4+ T cell clonotypes based on their expansion. Across the study, the median time from the second dose to post-vaccine sampling was 72 days (range 14 to 241). Fewer than 2.5 million PBMC per well were cultured in IMDM with roughly 5% human AB serum, 8 to 10 IU/ml IL-2 and gentamicin, plus 10 ug/ml peptides. The study compared SARS-CoV-2 spike-specific CD4+ TCR repertoires before and after mRNA vaccination in COVID-19 convalescent patients and infection-naive vaccine recipients. Altogether, around eleven COVID-19 convalescent patients and a few SARS-CoV-2-naive healthy vaccine recipients made up the full study. Cultures from other donors in the study were sequenced with the Oncomine TCR Beta short-read assay on an Illumina iSeq 100. Study-level results and caveats: At late post-vaccination timepoints, both infection-induced and vaccine-induced clones showed marked clonal contraction, consistent with waning T cell responses. The study was limited by a small number of convalescent patients, and early post-infection timepoints were lacking. In healthy vaccine recipients, vaccine-induced clones were almost all SARS-CoV-2 mono-reactive, with only 1 of 255 cross-reactive with common cold coronaviruses.

After 10 to 11 days of culture, CD4+ T cells were isolated with the EasySep CD4+ T cell isolation kit. Each participant got two doses of an mRNA SARS-CoV-2 vaccine, either BNT162b2 or mRNA-1273. None of the healthy vaccine recipients had a prior SARS-CoV-2 infection, which was confirmed by nucleocapsid antibody tests that came back negative both before and after vaccination. On days 3 and 7, half of the culture medium was replaced with fresh IL-2-containing medium. Unless noted otherwise, every peptide stimulation condition was grown in triplicate wells. Using Ficoll-Paque Plus gradient centrifugation, PBMC were separated from whole blood and then either used fresh or cryopreserved at -140C. The QIAamp micro DNA kit was used to extract genomic DNA from the cultured CD4+ T cells. CDR1 and CDR2 are drawn from the germline V gene: MDHEN, SYDVKM. After removal of 3 bases from V and 6 bases from J, the junction retains 2 bases not matched to a gene. Including the terminal cysteine and phenylalanine, the CDR3 comprises 14 residues. The sequence is cut down to CDR3 DNA, 42 bases in frame from base 1.

The method behind the library was the immunoSEQ multiplex PCR assay. DNA from the cultured and isolated CD4+ T cells underwent TCR beta CDR3 sequencing. The study's own analysis went as follows. The analysis removed non-productive TCR sequences, trimmed reads to the CDR3 region, and retained only CDR3s that were 7 or more amino acids long. The MANAFEST web app was used to identify antigen-specific clonotypes by comparing expansion in peptide wells with expansion in reference cultures. To count as positive, a clone had to show expansion at FDR<0.05 compared with the reference and with all other wells, an odds ratio above 5, and a frequency above 0.1% in two replicate wells. Clonotypes significantly expanded in SARS-CoV-2 spike wells and in at least one common cold coronavirus spike condition were defined as cross-reactive. CDR3 similarity was assessed by Levenshtein distance with the stringdist R package, and unrooted trees were built with ape in R 3.6.1. The clones in this table, taken by TCRdb from immuneACCESS, are in-frame only. Not every clone is retained; where verified, under half of the shortfall comes from an unresolved V gene, and the cause of the rest is unknown. D and trimming come from the DNA, and the V and J calls and clone size come from that table. For this sample there are approximately 38,000 clones; more than 65% appear just once. The ten top clones hold about 8% of the sample.

Comments on this clone: Its target antigen remains unknown. Per-base quality was not reported, and no clone a single base away is much larger than it.

This receptor was taken from a human donor who received a COVID-19 vaccine. The rearranged segments are TRBV28 and TRBJ1-4; 9 middle bases align to TRBD1. The source material was CD4+ T cells from PBMCs cultured without peptide, sampled after COVID-19 vaccination. The CDR3 region: CASSLWTGDEKLFF. At the DNA level, the sequence is TGTGCCAGCAGTTTGTGGACAGGGGATGAAAAACTGTTTTTT. Where the CDR3 stops, the reference TRBV28 and TRBJ1-4 genes take over; the full variable domain is DVKVTQSSRYLVKRTGEKVFLECVQDMDHENMFWYRQDPGLGLRLIYFSYDVKMKEKGDIPEGYSVSREKKERFSLILESASTNQTSMYLCASSLWTGDEKLFFGSGTQLSVL.